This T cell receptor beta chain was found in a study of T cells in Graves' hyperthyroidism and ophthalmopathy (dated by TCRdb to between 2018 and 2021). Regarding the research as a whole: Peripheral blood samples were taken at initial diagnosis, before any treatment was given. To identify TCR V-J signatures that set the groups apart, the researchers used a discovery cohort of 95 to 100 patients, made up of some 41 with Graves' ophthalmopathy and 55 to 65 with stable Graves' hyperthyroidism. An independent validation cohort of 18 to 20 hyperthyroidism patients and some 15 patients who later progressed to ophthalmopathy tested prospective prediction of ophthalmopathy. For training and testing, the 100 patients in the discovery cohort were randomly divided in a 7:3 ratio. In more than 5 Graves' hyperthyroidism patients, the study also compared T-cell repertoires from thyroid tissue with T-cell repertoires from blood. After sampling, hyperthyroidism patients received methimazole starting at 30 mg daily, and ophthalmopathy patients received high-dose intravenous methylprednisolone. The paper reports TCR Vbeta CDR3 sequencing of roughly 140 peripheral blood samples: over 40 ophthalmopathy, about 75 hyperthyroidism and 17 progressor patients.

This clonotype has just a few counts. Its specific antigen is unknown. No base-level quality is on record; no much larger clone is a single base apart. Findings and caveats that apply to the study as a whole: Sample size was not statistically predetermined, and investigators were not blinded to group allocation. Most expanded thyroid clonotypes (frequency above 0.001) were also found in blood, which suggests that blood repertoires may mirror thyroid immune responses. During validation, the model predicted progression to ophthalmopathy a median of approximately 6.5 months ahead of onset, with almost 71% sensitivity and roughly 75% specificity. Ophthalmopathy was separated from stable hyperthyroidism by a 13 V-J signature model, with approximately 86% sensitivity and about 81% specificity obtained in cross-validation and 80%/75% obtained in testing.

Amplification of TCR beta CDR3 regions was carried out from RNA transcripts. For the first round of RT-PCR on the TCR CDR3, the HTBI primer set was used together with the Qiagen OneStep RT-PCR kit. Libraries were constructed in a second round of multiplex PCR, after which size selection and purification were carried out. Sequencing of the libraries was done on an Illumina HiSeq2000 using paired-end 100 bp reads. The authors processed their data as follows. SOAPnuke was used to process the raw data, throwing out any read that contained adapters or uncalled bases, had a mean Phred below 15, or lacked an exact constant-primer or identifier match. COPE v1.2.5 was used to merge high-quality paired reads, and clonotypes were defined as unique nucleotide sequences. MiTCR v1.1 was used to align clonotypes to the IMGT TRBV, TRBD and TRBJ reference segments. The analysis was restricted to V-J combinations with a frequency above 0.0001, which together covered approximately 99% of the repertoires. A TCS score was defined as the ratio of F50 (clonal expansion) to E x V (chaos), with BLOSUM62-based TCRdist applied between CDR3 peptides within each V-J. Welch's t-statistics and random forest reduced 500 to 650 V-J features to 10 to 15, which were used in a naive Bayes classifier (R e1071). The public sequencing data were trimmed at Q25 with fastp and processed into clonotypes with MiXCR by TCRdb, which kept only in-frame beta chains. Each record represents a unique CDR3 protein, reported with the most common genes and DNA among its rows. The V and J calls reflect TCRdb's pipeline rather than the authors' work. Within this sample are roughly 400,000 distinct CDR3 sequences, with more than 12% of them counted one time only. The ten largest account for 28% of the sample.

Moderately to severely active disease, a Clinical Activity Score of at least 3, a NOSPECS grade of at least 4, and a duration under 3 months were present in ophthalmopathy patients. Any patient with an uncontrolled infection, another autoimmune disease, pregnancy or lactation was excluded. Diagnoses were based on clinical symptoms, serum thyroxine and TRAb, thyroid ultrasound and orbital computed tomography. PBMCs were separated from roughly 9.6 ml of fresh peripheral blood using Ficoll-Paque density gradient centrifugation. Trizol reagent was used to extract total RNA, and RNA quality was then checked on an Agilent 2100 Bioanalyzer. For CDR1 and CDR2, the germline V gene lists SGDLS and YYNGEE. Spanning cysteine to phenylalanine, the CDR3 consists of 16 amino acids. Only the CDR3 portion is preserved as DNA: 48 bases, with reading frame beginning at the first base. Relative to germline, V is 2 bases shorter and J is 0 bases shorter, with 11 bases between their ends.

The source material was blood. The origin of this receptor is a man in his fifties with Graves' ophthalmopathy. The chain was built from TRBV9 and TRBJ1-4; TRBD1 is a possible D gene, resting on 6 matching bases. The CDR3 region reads CASSVQWGPTNEKLFF. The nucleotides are TGTGCCAGCAGCGTCCAGTGGGGGCCAACTAATGAAAAACTGTTTTTT.